This T cell receptor beta chain is from a study of blood T cell repertoires in COVID-19. The overall study: COVID-19 samples collected from the United States, Italy and Spain covered acute and convalescent phases. T cells, B-cell-depleted T cells, or PBMCs supplied cDNA or gDNA.

In the authors' methods: Amplification of reference gene primers provided the estimated nucleated cell counts. The table came from immunoSEQ multiplex PCR; TCRdb's copy has only in-frame clones and leaves some out. V, J and clone size reflect that table, while D and trimming were determined from the DNA. The sample includes 260,000 or so clones, 65% to 85% of them seen just once. Comment on this clone: Other DNA sequences in this sample translate to the same CDR3.

CDR3 length equals 15 residues. With 2 bases clipped from V and 0 bases from J, the junction kept 4 bases outside the gene matches. The germline V gene has CDR1 SGHNT and CDR2 YYREEE (reference sequence). The sequencing sample was made of peripheral blood. The sequence derives from an elderly man with acute or convalescent COVID-19. This rearrangement joins TRBV5-4 to TRBJ2-7; TRBD2 matches 8 bases. The CDR3 sequence: CASSLGGTSSYEQYF. In nucleotides, the CDR3 is TGTGCCAGCAGCTTAGGAGGGACTAGCTCCTACGAGCAGTACTTC.